What follows are 31 T cell receptor beta chains derived from one specimen sequenced in a study of blood T cell repertoires in COVID-19. Assay used: immunoSEQ multiplex PCR; TCRdb lists only in-frame clones, some missing. Found here are more than 150,000 clones, around 79% of them singletons; the top ten hold 17%. The sequencing sample was made of peripheral blood. The receptors were sampled from a man aged 60 to 69 with active or convalescent COVID-19.

The chain employs TRBV11-2 and TRBJ1-4; D is ambiguous. Looked up from germline, CDR1 is SGHAT and CDR2 is FQNNGV. V gave up 5 bases and J gave up 8 bases, with 18 bases separating them. This CDR3 has 15 residues. CDR3 sequence (DNA): TGTGCCAGCAGCCAAATACGAGGACGGGGAGAAAAACTGTTTTTT. This sequence encodes CASSQIRGRGEKLFF. Using reference TRBV11-2 and TRBJ1-4 for the parts outside the CDR3, the full variable domain is EAGVAQSPRYKIIEKRQSVAFWCNPISGHATLYWYQQILGQGPKLLIQFQNNGVVDDSQLPKDRFSAERLKGVDSTLKIQPAKLEDSAVYLCASSQIRGRGEKLFFGSGTQLSVL.

This rearrangement joins TRBV5-1 to TRBJ2-3, with 7 bases aligning to TRBD1. CDR3 length: 14 amino acids. Trimming took 4 bases from V and 2 from J; bases not matched to a gene: 4. Germline CDR1 SGHRS, CDR2 YFSETQ. The CDR3 reads CASSPGQDTDTQYF. The CDR3 DNA follows: TGCGCCAGCAGCCCCGGACAGGACACAGATACGCAGTATTTT.

This clone appeared once. This chain connects TRBV28 to TRBJ2-7; 9 bases match TRBD2. The V and J ends lost 8 bases and 3 bases, in that order; junction bases with no gene match: 8. The germline gives CDR1 MDHEN, CDR2 SYDVKM. The CDR3 totals 14 residues. The CDR3 DNA follows: TGTGCCAGCCTGGGGACTAGCACCAGCTACGAGCAGTACTTC. This codes for CASLGTSTSYEQYF.

The chain links TRBV18 to TRBJ1-2; 9 bases line up with TRBD1. The V gene end was trimmed by 6 bases and the J gene end by 12 bases; junction bases not matched to a gene: 8. Germline V gene sequence: CDR1 KGHSH, CDR2 LQKENI. This CDR3 has 12 residues. In DNA, the CDR3 is TGTGCCAGCTCCCCGGGACAGGGAAGGGACACCTTC. Encoded protein: CASSPGQGRDTF.

The chain links TRBV18 to TRBJ1-1; D is perhaps TRBD1 (6 bases). The CDR3 loop spans 13 amino acids. Looked up from germline, CDR1 is KGHSH and CDR2 is LQKENI. V shed 0 bases and J shed 11 bases, with 13 bases lying between them. The DNA for the CDR3 is TGTGCCAGCTCACCACCGAATCAGGGGCTGGCTTTCTTT. It specifies CASSPPNQGLAFF.

The chain combines TRBV7-2 with TRBJ2-7; D uncertain. The V end lost 3 bases, the J end lost 3 bases, and 3 bases lay between the germline ends. The CDR3 is 11 amino acids. In germline, CDR1 is SGHTA, CDR2 FQGNSA. CDR3 sequence reads: CASSFSYEQYF. In DNA, the CDR3 is TGTGCCAGCAGCTTCAGCTACGAGCAGTACTTC.

This chain uses TRBV5-8 with TRBJ2-3; D is uncertain. The ends were cut back, 0 bases at V and 0 bases at J, with 8 bases in the middle. Germline assignment: CDR1 SGHTS and CDR2 YDEGEE. The CDR3 is 15 residues long. CDR3 nucleotides: TGTGCCAGCAGCTTGGTTTACAAAAGCACAGATACGCAGTATTTT. Its translation: CASSLVYKSTDTQYF.

The chain uses TRBV3-1 (or the pseudogene TRBV3-2) and TRBJ2-3; D may be TRBD1 (6 bases). The V and J ends lost 4 bases and 4 bases respectively, with 12 bases between them. The CDR3 is 14 amino acids. Germline V gene sequence: CDR1 LGHDT, CDR2 YNNKEL (reference sequence). The CDR3, as DNA: TGTGCCAGCAGCCCCTACAGGGACCCAGATACGCAGTATTTT. Its translation is CASSPYRDPDTQYF.

The chain employs TRBV29-1 and TRBJ2-6; possibly TRBD1 for D (6 bases). Germline V gene lookup returns CDR1 SQVTM and CDR2 ANQGSEA. CDR3 length: 12 amino acids. The CDR3 DNA follows: TGCACCAGGGGTTTTGGGGCCAACGTCCTGACTTTC. Translating gives CTRGFGANVLTF. Variable domain in full (rest from reference TRBV29-1 and TRBJ2-6): SAVISQKPSRDICQRGTSLTIQCQVDSQVTMMFWYRQQPGQSLTLIATANQGSEATYESGFVIDKFPISRPNLTFSTLTVSNMSPEDSSIYLCTRGFGANVLTFGAGSRLTVL.

The rearrangement uses TRBV7-9 and TRBJ2-3; D remains unclear. Germline loops: CDR1 SEHNR, CDR2 FQNEAQ (reference sequence). This CDR3 contains 14 residues. Trimming stripped 2 bases from V and 3 bases from J, with 9 bases between. In DNA, the CDR3 is TGTGCCAGCAGCTTAACCCGAGCGACAGATACGCAGTATTTT. Translated, it gives CASSLTRATDTQYF.

V and J are TRBV18 and TRBJ2-1, with 8 bases that match TRBD2. The trim removed 5 bases at V and 3 bases at J, leaving 9 bases unmatched. The CDR3 spans 16 residues. Looked up from germline, CDR1 is KGHSH and CDR2 is LQKENI. CDR3 in DNA: TGTGCCAGCTCATCCTCTAGCGGGCGGATCTACAATGAGCAGTTCTTC. Translation: CASSSSSGRIYNEQFF.

The chain couples TRBV4-1 to TRBJ2-7, with 13 bases that match TRBD2. The CDR3 loop spans 16 amino acids. V lost 3 bases and J lost 3; bases outside the gene matches: 5. CDR1 MGHRA and CDR2 YSYEKL come from the germline V gene. CDR3 DNA: TGCGCCAGCAGCCATGCCCGGACTAGCGGGAGCTACGAGCAGTACTTC. Encoded protein: CASSHARTSGSYEQYF.

V gene TRBV5-1 combines with J gene TRBJ2-2, with 12 bases identical to TRBD2. Germline V CDR1 and CDR2: SGHRS, YFSETQ. This CDR3 spans 19 amino acids. V lost 4 bases, J lost 5 bases, and 15 bases stayed unmatched. DNA of the CDR3: TGCGCCAGCAGCAGACTAGCGGGAGTGGTAGTAGGCGGGACCGGGGAGCTGTTTTTT. Translated, it gives CASSRLAGVVVGGTGELFF.

This clone has a single count. The chain employs TRBV30 and TRBJ2-1, with 7 bases identical to TRBD2. This CDR3 region has 14 residues. Per germline, CDR1 GTSNPN and CDR2 SVGIG (reference sequence). J was trimmed by 9 bases and V by 4 bases; bases with no gene match: 12. The CDR3 sequence is CAWTRGGRFGEQFF. The CDR3 DNA is TGTGCCTGGACCCGAGGCGGGAGATTTGGTGAGCAGTTCTTC.

The chain is built from TRBV12-5 and TRBJ1-2, with D perhaps TRBD1 (6 bases). The length of the CDR3 is 14 residues. Germline V CDR1 and CDR2: LGHNT, FRNRAP. Trimming took off 3 bases at V and 5 bases at J, with 13 bases between the two ends. The CDR3 spells CASGFLSTGYGYTF. CDR3 bases: TGTGCTAGTGGTTTCTTATCTACAGGGTATGGCTACACCTTC.

This clone was seen a few times. V is TRBV4-2 and J is TRBJ2-2; TRBD2 aligns across 8 bases. CDR1 and CDR2 (germline): LGHNA, YNFKEQ. This CDR3 is 19 amino acids long. V gave up 0 bases and J gave up 7 bases; unmatched junction bases: 16. This CDR3 reads CASSQDVRAGGPGVGELFF. The CDR3, as DNA: TGTGCCAGCAGCCAAGATGTTCGGGCGGGAGGCCCCGGGGTCGGGGAGCTGTTTTTT.

The J gene is TRBJ2-2, the V gene TRBV7-8; weak D call: TRBD1 (7 bases). V was shortened by 5 bases and J by 4 bases, with 17 bases between the two germline ends. Germline V gene lookup returns CDR1 SGHVS and CDR2 FQNEAQ. The CDR3 loop spans 16 amino acids. Written as DNA, the CDR3 is TGTGCCAGCAGCAGTCGACAGGGAGGTGGCACCGGGGAGCTGTTTTTT. Residues: CASSSRQGGGTGELFF.

The chain recombines TRBV4-3 with TRBJ2-1; 8 bases align to TRBD2. The CDR3 is made up of 15 amino acids. V lost 4 bases to trimming and J lost 5 bases; unmatched junction nucleotides: 7. Germline V gives CDR1 LGHNA, CDR2 YSLEER. CDR3 DNA sequence: TGCGCCAGCAGCCGTATACTAGCGGAGGACAATGAGCAGTTCTTC. Translating gives CASSRILAEDNEQFF.

The chain links TRBV9 to TRBJ1-3; D uncertain. Germline V gene sequence: CDR1 SGDLS, CDR2 YYNGEE. The germline V and J ends were trimmed by 3 bases and 0 bases, with 4 bases remaining between them. The CDR3 length is 13 residues. The CDR3 coding sequence is TGTGCCAGCAGCGCGGGCTCTGGAAACACCATATATTTT. Translation: CASSAGSGNTIYF.

The chain is built from TRBV7-3 and TRBJ2-1; 8 bases line up with TRBD2. CDR3 size: 16 residues. The ends lost 0 bases at V and 9 bases at J; junction bases unmatched: 10. CDR1 SGHTA and CDR2 FQGTGA come from the germline V gene. The CDR3 coding sequence is TGTGCCAGCAGCTTAACGTACGGAGCGGGAGTGGCTGAGCAGTTCTTC. Translation: CASSLTYGAGVAEQFF.

CDR3 loop: CASSWSGTDINQPQHF. The CDR3 region has the DNA TGTGCCAGTAGCTGGTCCGGGACAGATATCAATCAGCCCCAGCATTTT. The rearrangement links TRBV19 to TRBJ1-5; 7 bases are a match to TRBD1. Trimming took 6 bases from V and 3 from J; bases not matched to a gene: 11. Germline CDR1 reads LNHDA; CDR2 reads SQIVND (reference sequence). The CDR3 runs to 16 residues.

The J gene is TRBJ2-7, the V gene TRBV7-2; the D gene is possibly TRBD2 (6 bases). The CDR3 length is 15 residues. CDR1 is SGHTA and CDR2 is FQGNSA in the germline V gene. The V end was cut by 5 bases, the J end by 4 bases, with 18 bases between. The CDR3 loop is CASSPEGLGLYEQYF. In nucleotides, the CDR3 is TGTGCCAGCAGCCCGGAGGGTCTTGGTCTTTACGAGCAGTACTTC.

The count of this clone is one. The CDR3 DNA reads TGTGCCAGCAGTGCCCGACTAGCGGGAAGGCAAGAGACCCAGTACTTC. It translates to CASSARLAGRQETQYF. The genes are TRBV6-4 and TRBJ2-5; 11 bases fit TRBD2. Trimming cost V 4 bases and J 2 bases; bases outside gene matches: 6. The CDR3 has 16 residues. Per the germline V gene, CDR1 is MRHNA and CDR2 is SNTAGT.

In DNA, the CDR3 is TGTGCCAGCAGCTCCGGGACTAGCATTGGCCATGAGCAGTTCTTC. Translated: CASSSGTSIGHEQFF. The rearrangement joins TRBV5-4 to TRBJ2-1; 9 nucleotides agree with TRBD2. J lost 8 bases, V lost 3 bases, and 9 bases had no gene match. Per germline, CDR1 SGHNT and CDR2 YYREEE (reference sequence). The CDR3 consists of 15 residues.

Worth noting for this clone: The identical CDR3 is also encoded by other nucleotide sequences in the sample. The chain carries TRBV5-1 and TRBJ2-5; 7 bases line up with TRBD1. CDR1 SGHRS and CDR2 YFSETQ come from the germline V gene. The CDR3 is 14 amino acids. The J segment lost 5 bases and the V segment lost 0 bases, leaving 4 bases of the junction unmatched. CDR3 loop: CASSLGDRVETQYF. The CDR3 coding sequence is TGCGCCAGCAGCTTGGGTGACAGGGTTGAGACCCAGTACTTC.

This clone was observed once. The chain couples TRBV15 to TRBJ2-5; TRBD1 might be the D (5 bases). V shed 4 bases and J shed 7 bases, with 16 bases lying between them. The CDR3 is made up of 14 amino acids. Germline CDR1 LNHNV, CDR2 YYDKDF (reference sequence). CDR3 sequence reads: CATSTRQTQRTQYF. In DNA, the CDR3 is TGTGCCACCAGCACCCGACAGACCCAAAGGACCCAGTACTTC.

The CDR3 DNA reads as TGTGCCAGCAGCCAACCCCCTGGGACAAGCTCCTACAATGAGCAGTTCTTC. It yields the protein CASSQPPGTSSYNEQFF. The chain combines TRBV4-2 with TRBJ2-1; a possible D gene is TRBD1 (6 bases). Per germline, CDR1 LGHNA and CDR2 YNFKEQ. Trimming removed 2 bases from V and 0 bases from J, with 14 bases in between. The CDR3 has 17 amino acids.

The V and J genes are TRBV5-1 and TRBJ2-1; no reliable D call. Deletions cut 0 bases from V and 6 bases from J, with 16 bases between. The germline gives CDR1 SGHRS, CDR2 YFSETQ. The CDR3 extends over 16 amino acids. CDR3 in DNA: TGCGCCAGCAGCTTGGGCCCCTCTATCGGTCGCAATGAGCAGTTCTTC. This translates into CASSLGPSIGRNEQFF.

The chain combines TRBV6-6 with TRBJ1-5, with D perhaps TRBD1 (5 bases). CDR3 length: 12 amino acids. Trimming took 4 bases from V and 5 from J, leaving 6 bases between them. From germline, CDR1 is MNHNY and CDR2 SVGAGI (reference sequence). The CDR3 nucleotides read TGTGCCAGCAGTTTAGGGGATCAGCCCCAGCATTTT. Translated, it gives CASSLGDQPQHF.

The chain employs TRBV9 and TRBJ2-2; TRBD1 matches at 11 bases. V lost 4 bases and J lost 7; bases outside the gene matches: 6. CDR3 length: 15 amino acids. In germline, CDR1 is SGDLS, CDR2 YYNGEE. The CDR3 is CASSRDRGFVGELFF. For the CDR3, the DNA is TGTGCCAGCAGCAGGGACAGGGGGTTTGTCGGGGAGCTGTTTTTT.

Note on this clone: This sample includes further DNA sequences coding for the same CDR3. The rearrangement links TRBV5-1 to TRBJ2-3; no firm D call. V shed 3 bases and J shed 0 bases, with 5 bases lying between them. This CDR3 has 13 residues. In germline, CDR1 is SGHRS, CDR2 YFSETQ. The CDR3, as DNA: TGCGCCAGCAGCTCCCTTAGCACAGATACGCAGTATTTT. This sequence encodes CASSSLSTDTQYF.